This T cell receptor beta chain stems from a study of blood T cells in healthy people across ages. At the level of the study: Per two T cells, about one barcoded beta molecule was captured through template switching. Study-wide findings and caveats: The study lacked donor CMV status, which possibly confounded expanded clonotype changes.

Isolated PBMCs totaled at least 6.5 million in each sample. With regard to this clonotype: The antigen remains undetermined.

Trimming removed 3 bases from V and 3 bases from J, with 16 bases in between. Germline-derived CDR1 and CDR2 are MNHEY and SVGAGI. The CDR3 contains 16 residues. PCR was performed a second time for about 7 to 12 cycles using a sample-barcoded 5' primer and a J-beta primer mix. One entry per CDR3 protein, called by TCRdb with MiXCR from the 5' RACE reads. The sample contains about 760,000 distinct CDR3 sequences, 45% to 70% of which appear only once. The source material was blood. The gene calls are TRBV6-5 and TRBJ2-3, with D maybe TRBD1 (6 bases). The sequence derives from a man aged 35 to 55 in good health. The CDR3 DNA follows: TGTGCCAGCAGTTATAGCACAGGGCGGGTGACAGATACGCAGTATTTT. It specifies CASSYSTGRVTDTQYF.